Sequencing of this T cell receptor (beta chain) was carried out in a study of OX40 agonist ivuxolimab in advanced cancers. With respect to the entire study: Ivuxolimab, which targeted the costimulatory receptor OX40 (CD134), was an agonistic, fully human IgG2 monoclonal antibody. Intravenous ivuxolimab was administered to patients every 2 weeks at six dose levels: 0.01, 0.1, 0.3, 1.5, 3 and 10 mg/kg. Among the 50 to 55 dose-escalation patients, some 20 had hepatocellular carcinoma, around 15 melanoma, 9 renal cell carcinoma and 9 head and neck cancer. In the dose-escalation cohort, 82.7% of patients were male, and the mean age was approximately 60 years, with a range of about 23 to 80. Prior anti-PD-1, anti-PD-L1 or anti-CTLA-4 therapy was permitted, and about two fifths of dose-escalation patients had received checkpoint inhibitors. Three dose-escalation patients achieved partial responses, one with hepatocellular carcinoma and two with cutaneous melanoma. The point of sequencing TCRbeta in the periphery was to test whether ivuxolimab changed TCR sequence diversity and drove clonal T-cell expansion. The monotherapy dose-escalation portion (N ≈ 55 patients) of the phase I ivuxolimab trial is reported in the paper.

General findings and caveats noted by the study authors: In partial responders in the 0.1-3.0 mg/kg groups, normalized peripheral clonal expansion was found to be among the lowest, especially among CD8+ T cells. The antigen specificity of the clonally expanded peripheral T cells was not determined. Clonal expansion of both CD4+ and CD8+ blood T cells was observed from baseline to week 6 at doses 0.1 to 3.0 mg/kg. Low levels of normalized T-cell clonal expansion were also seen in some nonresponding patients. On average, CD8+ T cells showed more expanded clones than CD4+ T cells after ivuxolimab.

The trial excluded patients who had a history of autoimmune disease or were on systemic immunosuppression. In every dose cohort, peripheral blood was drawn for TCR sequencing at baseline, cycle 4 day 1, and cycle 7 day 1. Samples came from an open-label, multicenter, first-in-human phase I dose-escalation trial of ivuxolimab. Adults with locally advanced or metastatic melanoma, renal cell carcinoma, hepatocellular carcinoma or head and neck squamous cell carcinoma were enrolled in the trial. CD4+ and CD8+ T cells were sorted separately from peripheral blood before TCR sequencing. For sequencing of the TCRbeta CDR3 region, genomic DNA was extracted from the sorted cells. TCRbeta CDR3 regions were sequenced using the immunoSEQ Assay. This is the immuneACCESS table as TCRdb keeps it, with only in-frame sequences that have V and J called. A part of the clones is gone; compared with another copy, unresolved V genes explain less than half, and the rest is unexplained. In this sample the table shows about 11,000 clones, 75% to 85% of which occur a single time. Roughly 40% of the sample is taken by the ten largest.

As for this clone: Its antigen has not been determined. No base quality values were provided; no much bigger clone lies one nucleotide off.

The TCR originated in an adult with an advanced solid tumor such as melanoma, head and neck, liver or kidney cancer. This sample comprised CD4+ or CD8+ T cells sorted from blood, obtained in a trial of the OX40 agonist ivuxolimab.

The CDR3 in this case is CASLGGGGTDTQYF. The DNA sequence is given as TGTGCCAGCTTAGGGGGGGGCGGCACAGATACGCAGTATTTT. The sequence links TRBV27 to TRBJ2-3; D gene: possibly TRBD2, on 7 matching bases. From the cysteine up to the phenylalanine, the CDR3 has a length of 14 residues. Kept here is only the CDR3 DNA, which spans 42 bases and is read in frame from base 1. The trim is 8 bases for V and 1 base for J, with a gap of 13 bases between the germline ends. CDR1 and CDR2 were assigned from the germline V gene (reference sequence) as MNHEY and SMNVEV.